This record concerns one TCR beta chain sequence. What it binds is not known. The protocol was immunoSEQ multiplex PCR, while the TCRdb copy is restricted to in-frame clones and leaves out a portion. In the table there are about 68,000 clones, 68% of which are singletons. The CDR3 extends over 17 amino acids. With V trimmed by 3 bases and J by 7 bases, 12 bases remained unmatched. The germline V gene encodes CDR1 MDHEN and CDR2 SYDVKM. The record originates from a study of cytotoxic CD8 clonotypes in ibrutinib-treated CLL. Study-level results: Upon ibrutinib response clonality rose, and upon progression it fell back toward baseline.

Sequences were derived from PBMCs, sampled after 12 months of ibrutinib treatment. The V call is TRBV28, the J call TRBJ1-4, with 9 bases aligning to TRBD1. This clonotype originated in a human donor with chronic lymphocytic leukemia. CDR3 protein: CASSFGQGSGLGEKLFF. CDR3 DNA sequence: TGTGCCAGCAGTTTCGGACAGGGGTCGGGATTAGGTGAAAAACTGTTTTTT.